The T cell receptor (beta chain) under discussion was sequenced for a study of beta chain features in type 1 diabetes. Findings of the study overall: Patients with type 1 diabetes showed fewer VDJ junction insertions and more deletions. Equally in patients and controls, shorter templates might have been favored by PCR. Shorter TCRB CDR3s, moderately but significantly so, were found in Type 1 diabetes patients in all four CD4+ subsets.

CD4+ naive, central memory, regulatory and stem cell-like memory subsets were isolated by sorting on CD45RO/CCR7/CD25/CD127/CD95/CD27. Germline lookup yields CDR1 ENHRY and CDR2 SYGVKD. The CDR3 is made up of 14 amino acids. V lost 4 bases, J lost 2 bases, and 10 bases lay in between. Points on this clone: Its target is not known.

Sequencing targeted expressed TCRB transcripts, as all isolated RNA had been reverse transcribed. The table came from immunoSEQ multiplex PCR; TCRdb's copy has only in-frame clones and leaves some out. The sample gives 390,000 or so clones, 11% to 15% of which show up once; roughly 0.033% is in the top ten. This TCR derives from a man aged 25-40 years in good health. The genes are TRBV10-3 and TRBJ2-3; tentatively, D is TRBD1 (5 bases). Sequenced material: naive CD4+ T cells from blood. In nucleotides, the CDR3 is TGTGCCATCAGTGTTCGACAGTACACAGATACGCAGTATTTT. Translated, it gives CAISVRQYTDTQYF.